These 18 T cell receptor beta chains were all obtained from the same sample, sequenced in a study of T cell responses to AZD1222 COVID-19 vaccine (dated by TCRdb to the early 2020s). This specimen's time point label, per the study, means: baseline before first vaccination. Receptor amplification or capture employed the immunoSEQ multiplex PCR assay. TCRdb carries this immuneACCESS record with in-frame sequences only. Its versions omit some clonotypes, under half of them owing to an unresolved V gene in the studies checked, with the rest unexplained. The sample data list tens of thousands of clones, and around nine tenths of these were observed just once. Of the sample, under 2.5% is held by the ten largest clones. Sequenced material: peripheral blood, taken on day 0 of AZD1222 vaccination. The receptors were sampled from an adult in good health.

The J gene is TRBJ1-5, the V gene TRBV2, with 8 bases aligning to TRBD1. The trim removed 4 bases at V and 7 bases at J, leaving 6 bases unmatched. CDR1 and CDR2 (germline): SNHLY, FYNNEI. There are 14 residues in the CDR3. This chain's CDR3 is CASSVDRAEQPQHF. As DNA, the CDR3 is TGTGCCAGCAGTGTGGACAGGGCCGAGCAGCCCCAGCATTTT. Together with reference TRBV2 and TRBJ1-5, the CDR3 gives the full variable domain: EPEVTQTPSHQVTQMGQEVILRCVPISNHLYFYWYRQILGQKVEFLVSFYNNEISEKSEIFDDQFSVERPDGSNFTLKIRSTKLEDSAMYFCASSVDRAEQPQHFGDGTRLSIL.

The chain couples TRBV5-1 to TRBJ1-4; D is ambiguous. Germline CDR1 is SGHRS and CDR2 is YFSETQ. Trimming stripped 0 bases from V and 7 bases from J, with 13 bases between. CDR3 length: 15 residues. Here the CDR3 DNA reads TGCGCCAGCAGCTTGGGGGATACCTTTGGTGAAAAACTGTTTTTT. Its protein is CASSLGDTFGEKLFF.

The CDR3 region has the DNA TGTGCCAGCAGCTGGGACAGGGAGTATGGCTACACCTTC. Amino acid sequence: CASSWDREYGYTF. The chain recombines TRBV12-3 or TRBV12-4 with TRBJ1-2; 9 nucleotides match TRBD1. The length of the CDR3 is 13 residues. V lost 6 bases to trimming and J lost 5 bases; unmatched junction nucleotides: 4.

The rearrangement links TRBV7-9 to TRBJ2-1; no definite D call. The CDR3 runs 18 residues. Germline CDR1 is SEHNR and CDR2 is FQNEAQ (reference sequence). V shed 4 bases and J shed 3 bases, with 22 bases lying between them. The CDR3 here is CASSSPSGEDIRYNEQFF. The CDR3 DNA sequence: TGTGCCAGCAGCTCACCTTCAGGAGAGGATATTCGCTACAATGAGCAGTTCTTC.

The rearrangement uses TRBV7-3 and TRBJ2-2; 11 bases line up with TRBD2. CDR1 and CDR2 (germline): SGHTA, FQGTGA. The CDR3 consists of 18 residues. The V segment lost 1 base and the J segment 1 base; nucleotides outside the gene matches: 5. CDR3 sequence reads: CASSLRASGRWNTGELFF. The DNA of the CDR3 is TGTGCCAGCAGCTTAAGGGCTAGCGGGAGGTGGAACACCGGGGAGCTGTTTTTT. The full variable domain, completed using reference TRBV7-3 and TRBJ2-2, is GAGVSQTPSNKVTEKGKYVELRCDPISGHTALYWYRQSLGQGPEFLIYFQGTGAADDSGLPNDRFFAVRPEGSVSTLKIQRTERGDSAVYLCASSLRASGRWNTGELFFGEGSRLTVL.

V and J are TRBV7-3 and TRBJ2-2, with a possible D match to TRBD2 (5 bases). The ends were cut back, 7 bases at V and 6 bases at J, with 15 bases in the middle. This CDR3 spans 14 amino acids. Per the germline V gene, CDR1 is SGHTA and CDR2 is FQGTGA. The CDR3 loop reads CASKRDWDAGELFF. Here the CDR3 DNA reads TGTGCCAGCAAACGGGATTGGGATGCCGGGGAGCTGTTTTTT.

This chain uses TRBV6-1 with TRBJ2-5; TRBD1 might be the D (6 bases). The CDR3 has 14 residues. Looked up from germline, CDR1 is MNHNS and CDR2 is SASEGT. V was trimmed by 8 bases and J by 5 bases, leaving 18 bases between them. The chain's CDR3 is CASSPGQGLETQYF. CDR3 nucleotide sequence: TGTGCCAGCTCCCCAGGGCAGGGGCTGGAGACCCAGTACTTC.

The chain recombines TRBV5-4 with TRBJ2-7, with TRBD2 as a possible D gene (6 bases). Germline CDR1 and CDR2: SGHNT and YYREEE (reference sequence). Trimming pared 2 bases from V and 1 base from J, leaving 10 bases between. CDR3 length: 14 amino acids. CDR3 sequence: CASSFGSHSYEQYF. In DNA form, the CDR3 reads TGTGCCAGCAGCTTCGGGAGCCATTCCTACGAGCAGTACTTC.

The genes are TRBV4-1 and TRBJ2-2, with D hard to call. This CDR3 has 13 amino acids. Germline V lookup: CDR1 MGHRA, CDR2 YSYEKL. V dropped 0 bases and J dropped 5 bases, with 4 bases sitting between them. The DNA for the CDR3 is TGCGCCAGCAGCCAAGATTGGACCGGGGAGCTGTTTTTT. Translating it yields CASSQDWTGELFF.

The chain's CDR3 is CATSDGRDTGELFF. Written as DNA, the CDR3 is TGTGCCACCAGTGATGGGCGGGACACCGGGGAGCTGTTTTTT. The V gene is TRBV24-1, the J gene TRBJ2-2; D perhaps matches TRBD2 (5 bases). This CDR3 has 14 amino acids. V shed 3 bases and J shed 3 bases, with 7 bases lying between them. Germline V gives CDR1 KGHDR, CDR2 SFDVKD.

The CDR3 protein is CATSDGGNTEAFF. CDR3 DNA sequence: TGTGCCACTTCGGACGGGGGGAACACTGAAGCTTTCTTT. V usage is TRBV19 and J usage is TRBJ1-1; a possible D gene is TRBD1 (5 bases). Per germline, CDR1 LNHDA and CDR2 SQIVND (reference sequence). The CDR3 spans 13 residues. Trimming took 10 bases from V and 1 from J, leaving 13 bases between them.

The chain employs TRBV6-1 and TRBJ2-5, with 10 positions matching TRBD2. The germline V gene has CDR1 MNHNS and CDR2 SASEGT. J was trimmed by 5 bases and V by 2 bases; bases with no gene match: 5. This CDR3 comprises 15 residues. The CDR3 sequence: CASSEFLAGEETQYF. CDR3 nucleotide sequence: TGTGCCAGCAGTGAATTCCTAGCGGGAGAGGAGACCCAGTACTTC.

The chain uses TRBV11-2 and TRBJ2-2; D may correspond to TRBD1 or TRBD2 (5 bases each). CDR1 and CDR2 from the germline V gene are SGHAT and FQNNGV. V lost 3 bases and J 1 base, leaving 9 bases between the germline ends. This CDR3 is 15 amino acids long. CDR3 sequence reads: CASSLGVGNTGELFF. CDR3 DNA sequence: TGTGCCAGCAGCTTGGGGGTTGGGAACACCGGGGAGCTGTTTTTT. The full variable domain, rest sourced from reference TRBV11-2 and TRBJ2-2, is EAGVAQSPRYKIIEKRQSVAFWCNPISGHATLYWYQQILGQGPKLLIQFQNNGVVDDSQLPKDRFSAERLKGVDSTLKIQPAKLEDSAVYLCASSLGVGNTGELFFGEGSRLTVL.

The CDR3 sequence is CASSFGGGHGYTF. As DNA, the CDR3 is TGTGCCAGCAGCTTCGGAGGGGGCCATGGCTACACCTTC. The chain couples TRBV7-9 to TRBJ1-2; TRBD1 matches at 7 bases. Trimming at V came to 3 bases and at J to 6 bases, leaving 4 bases not matched to a gene. Germline values: CDR1 SEHNR, CDR2 FQNEAQ (reference sequence). The CDR3 consists of 13 residues.

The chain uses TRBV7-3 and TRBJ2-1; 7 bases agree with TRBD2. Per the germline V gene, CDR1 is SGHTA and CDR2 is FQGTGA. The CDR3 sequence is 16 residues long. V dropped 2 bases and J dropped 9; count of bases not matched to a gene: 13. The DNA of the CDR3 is TGTGCCAGCAGCTTATTAAGCGGGACCGGAGGGCGTGAGCAGTTCTTC. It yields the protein CASSLLSGTGGREQFF.

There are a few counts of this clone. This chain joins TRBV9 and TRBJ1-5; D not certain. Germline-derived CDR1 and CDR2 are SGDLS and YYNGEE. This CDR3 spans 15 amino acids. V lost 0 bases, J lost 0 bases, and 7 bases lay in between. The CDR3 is CASSVARNSNQPQHF. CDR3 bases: TGTGCCAGCAGCGTAGCCAGGAATAGCAATCAGCCCCAGCATTTT.

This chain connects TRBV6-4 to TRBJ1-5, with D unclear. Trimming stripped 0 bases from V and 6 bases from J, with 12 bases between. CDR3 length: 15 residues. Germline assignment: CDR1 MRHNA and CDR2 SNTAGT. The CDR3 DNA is TGTGCCAGCAGTGACTCCCCCGATTCCCTTCAGCCCCAGCATTTT. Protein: CASSDSPDSLQPQHF.

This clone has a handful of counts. The CDR3 nucleotides are TGTGCCAGCAGCCCTTCGGTTGCGAACACCGGGGAGCTGTTTTTT. This translates into CASSPSVANTGELFF. The chain is built from TRBV7-6 and TRBJ2-2; D unclear. The V gene's germline CDR1 is SGHVS and CDR2 FNYEAQ. CDR3 size: 15 residues. The V and J ends lost 5 bases and 0 bases respectively, with 10 bases between them.